These 23 T cell receptor beta chains share one sample of origin, sequenced in a study of blood T cell repertoires in COVID-19. Measured with immunoSEQ multiplex PCR; TCRdb has only the in-frame clones, and not every one. Of 75,000 to 95,000 clones in the sample, 87% were seen once. The sample taken for sequencing was peripheral blood. All receptors come from a woman aged 55-69 years with COVID-19, enrolled during active disease.

V gene TRBV7-2 combines with J gene TRBJ2-7; a weak D match, TRBD1 (5 bases). The V gene's germline CDR1 is SGHTA and CDR2 FQGNSA. Deletions cut 5 bases from V and 6 bases from J, with 14 bases between. The CDR3 extends over 13 amino acids. CDR3 coding DNA: TGTGCCAGCAGCCGACAGAGCCAGGGCGAGCAGTACTTC. Residues: CASSRQSQGEQYF.

The chain joins TRBV10-3 to TRBJ2-7; D might be TRBD1 (6 bases). The V gene's germline CDR1 is ENHRY and CDR2 SYGVKD. The V end lost 7 bases, the J end lost 3 bases, and 10 bases lay between the germline ends. The CDR3 loop spans 12 amino acids. The CDR3 DNA follows: TGTGCCATCAATGGGGGCATCTACGAGCAGTACTTC. It is translated as CAINGGIYEQYF.

On this clone itself: The DNA is left out, because the CDR3 cannot be placed on it with certainty; the CDR3 is given as TCRdb lists it. This chain uses TRBV12-1 with TRBJ1-1. TRBV12-1 is a pseudogene. The CDR3 region is 17 residues in length, termini included. The CDR3 here is CASSFGGGAGRRTEAFF.

The chain employs TRBV5-6 and TRBJ1-4; 7 bases are shared with TRBD1. V was clipped by 3 bases and J by 7 bases; unmatched bases: 9. From germline, CDR1 is SGHDT and CDR2 YYEEEE. The CDR3 is made up of 15 amino acids. The CDR3 here is CASSSLGQEVEKLFF. The DNA for the CDR3 is TGTGCCAGCAGCTCCCTCGGACAGGAAGTTGAAAAACTGTTTTTT. Filled out from reference TRBV5-6 and TRBJ1-4, the complete variable domain reads DAGVTQSPTHLIKTRGQQVTLRCSPKSGHDTVSWYQQALGQGPQFIFQYYEEEERQRGNFPDRFSGHQFPNYSSELNVNALLLGDSALYLCASSSLGQEVEKLFFGSGTQLSVL.

On this clone: The conserved phenylalanine or tryptophan is not found at the CDR3 terminus, so this likely reflects a read error. The chain carries TRBV9 and TRBJ2-7, with 10 nucleotides matching TRBD2. In germline, CDR1 is SGDLS, CDR2 YYNGEE. The CDR3 has 13 amino acids. Unmatched junction bases numbered 7, after V lost 7 bases and J lost 6 bases. The CDR3 DNA sequence: TGTGCCAGCGGAGCGGGGGGGAAAGGCGAGCAGTACCTC. Protein sequence: CASGAGGKGEQYL.

V is TRBV7-2 and J is TRBJ2-1; D unresolved. Germline V gene data show CDR1 as SGHTA and CDR2 as FQGNSA. The CDR3 extends over 19 amino acids. V lost 5 bases, J lost 0 bases, and 23 bases lay in between. CDR3: CASSQPLTASRSSYNEQFF. The CDR3 nucleotides are TGTGCCAGCAGCCAACCGCTTACGGCTAGTAGGAGCTCCTACAATGAGCAGTTCTTC.

Notes on this clone: This CDR3 is also generated by other DNA sequences in the sample. The rearrangement uses TRBV6-5 and TRBJ2-7; the match to TRBD1 covers 10 bases. The CDR3 is 13 residues long. The J segment lost 4 bases and the V segment lost 5 bases, leaving 2 bases of the junction unmatched. CDR1 and CDR2 (germline): MNHEY, SVGAGI. CDR3 sequence reads: CASSRDRGYEQYF. The CDR3 coding sequence is TGTGCCAGCAGTAGGGACAGGGGATACGAGCAGTACTTC.

The chain is built from TRBV6-4 and TRBJ1-5, with 11 bases matching TRBD1. Germline V gives CDR1 MRHNA, CDR2 SNTAGT. V was pared by 6 bases and J by 2 bases, with 9 bases of the junction left unmatched. The CDR3 loop spans 17 amino acids. The CDR3 reads CASRTGQGEMGNQPQHF. In nucleotides, the CDR3 is TGTGCCAGCAGGACGGGACAGGGGGAGATGGGCAATCAGCCCCAGCATTTT.

This sequence joins TRBV3-1 (or the pseudogene TRBV3-2) and TRBJ1-1; possibly TRBD1 for D (6 bases). CDR1 and CDR2 (germline): LGHDT, YNNKEL (reference sequence). The CDR3 is 11 residues long. The V and J ends lost 3 bases and 9 bases respectively, with 8 bases between them. The CDR3 loop is CASSQGTKAFF. CDR3 coding DNA: TGTGCCAGCAGCCAGGGGACAAAAGCTTTCTTT.

This chain joins TRBV6-2 or TRBV6-3 and TRBJ2-5, with 8 bases that match TRBD1. This CDR3 contains 14 residues. With 3 bases clipped from V and 4 bases from J, the junction kept 4 bases outside the gene matches. Germline V gene lookup returns CDR1 MNHEY and CDR2 SVGEGT. The CDR3 DNA sequence: TGTGCCAGCAGTTATTTACAGGGGGGAGAGACCCAGTACTTC. The encoded protein is CASSYLQGGETQYF.

The rearrangement uses TRBV5-1 and TRBJ1-1, with a possible D match to TRBD1 (6 bases). The CDR3 contains 12 residues. Trimming stripped 7 bases from V and 1 base from J, with 8 bases between. Germline CDR1 reads SGHRS; CDR2 reads YFSETQ. CDR3 residues: CASGQQNTEAFF. CDR3 nucleotides: TGCGCCAGCGGACAGCAGAACACTGAAGCTTTCTTT.

This sequence joins TRBV5-6 and TRBJ2-1; 14 bases agree with TRBD2. Germline assignment: CDR1 SGHDT and CDR2 YYEEEE. The CDR3 has 18 residues. V lost 0 bases and J lost 7; bases outside the gene matches: 9. The CDR3, as DNA: TGTGCCAGCAGCTTGGGACTAGCGGGGGGGCCGAGTGGGAATGAGCAGTTCTTC. Protein sequence: CASSLGLAGGPSGNEQFF.

The gene calls are TRBV3-1 (or the pseudogene TRBV3-2) and TRBJ2-3; possibly TRBD1 for D (5 bases). CDR1 is LGHDT, CDR2 YNNKEL, per germline (reference sequence). CDR3 length: 15 residues. With 0 bases removed from V and 1 base from J, the gap between germline ends came to 8 bases. CDR3 residues: CASSQEGVGTDTQYF. In nucleotides, the CDR3 is TGTGCCAGCAGCCAAGAAGGGGTCGGCACAGATACGCAGTATTTT.

This clone was observed once. The chain has TRBV28 and TRBJ2-5, with 8 bases identical to TRBD2. The V gene end was trimmed by 5 bases and the J gene end by 6 bases; junction bases not matched to a gene: 11. The germline V gene encodes CDR1 MDHEN and CDR2 SYDVKM. The CDR3 loop spans 15 amino acids. CDR3 amino acids: CASSSGRGAFQTQYF. DNA of the CDR3: TGTGCCAGCAGTAGTGGGCGGGGGGCCTTCCAGACCCAGTACTTC. Full variable domain (rest looked up from reference TRBV28 and TRBJ2-5): DVKVTQSSRYLVKRTGEKVFLECVQDMDHENMFWYRQDPGLGLRLIYFSYDVKMKEKGDIPEGYSVSREKKERFSLILESASTNQTSMYLCASSSGRGAFQTQYFGPGTRLLVL.

The rearrangement joins TRBV4-2 to TRBJ2-1; D gene ambiguous. V lost 0 bases to trimming and J lost 5 bases, with 5 bases between them. The CDR3 consists of 13 residues. Germline assignment: CDR1 LGHNA and CDR2 YNFKEQ. In DNA, the CDR3 is TGTGCCAGCAGCCAAGATTCTCACAATGAGCAGTTCTTC. This codes for CASSQDSHNEQFF.

This clone was recorded once. CDR3 DNA: TGTGCCAGCAGTTGGCGCCGGTTGGGGCTAAGCAACACTGAAGCTTTCTTT. Translation: CASSWRRLGLSNTEAFF. V gene TRBV6-2 or TRBV6-3 combines with J gene TRBJ1-1, with a weak D call TRBD1 (5 bases). V was trimmed by 4 bases and J by 2 bases, leaving 20 bases between them. CDR1 and CDR2 from the germline V gene are MNHEY and SVGEGT. The CDR3 loop spans 17 amino acids.

This clone was detected only once. The chain carries TRBV2 and TRBJ2-3; D is possibly TRBD2 (6 bases). V was trimmed by 4 bases and J by 1 base, leaving 12 bases between them. In germline, CDR1 is SNHLY, CDR2 FYNNEI. The CDR3 is 15 residues long. Written as DNA, the CDR3 is TGTGCCAGCAGTGCTAGCGTTGGAGGCACAGATACGCAGTATTTT. Translation: CASSASVGGTDTQYF. Variable domain in full (rest from reference TRBV2 and TRBJ2-3): EPEVTQTPSHQVTQMGQEVILRCVPISNHLYFYWYRQILGQKVEFLVSFYNNEISEKSEIFDDQFSVERPDGSNFTLKIRSTKLEDSAMYFCASSASVGGTDTQYFGPGTRLTVL.

V usage is TRBV19 and J usage is TRBJ2-7, with D possibly TRBD2 on 5 matching bases. Germline assignment: CDR1 LNHDA and CDR2 SQIVND (reference sequence). V shed 1 base and J shed 5 bases, with 15 bases lying between them. This CDR3 spans 15 amino acids. The DNA of the CDR3 is TGTGCCAGTAGTATAGGAGGGCCAGGTGACCACGAGCAGTACTTC. Translated: CASSIGGPGDHEQYF.

The gene calls are TRBV27 and TRBJ2-2, with TRBD2 as a possible D gene (5 bases). The CDR3 contains 14 residues. From germline, CDR1 is MNHEY and CDR2 SMNVEV (reference sequence). The V gene lost 6 bases and the J gene lost 4 bases, with 12 bases spanning the gap. The CDR3 region is CASRAERSTGELFF. CDR3 in DNA: TGTGCCAGCAGAGCAGAGCGGAGCACCGGGGAGCTGTTTTTT.

J is TRBJ2-7 and V is TRBV18; TRBD1 matches at 11 bases. The trim removed 3 bases at V and 4 bases at J, leaving 2 bases unmatched. The germline V gene has CDR1 KGHSH and CDR2 LQKENI. CDR3 length: 14 amino acids. The DNA for the CDR3 is TGTGCCAGCTCACCTGGGACAGGGGGTTACGAGCAGTACTTC. Protein sequence: CASSPGTGGYEQYF.

This rearrangement joins TRBV7-2 to TRBJ2-1; perhaps TRBD2 as D (5 bases). V lost 2 bases and J 9 bases, leaving 17 bases between the germline ends. There are 15 residues in the CDR3. Germline V gives CDR1 SGHTA, CDR2 FQGNSA. As DNA, the CDR3 is TGTGCCAGCAGCTTACAGGTCATAGGGAGTGGTGAGCAGTTCTTC. Its protein is CASSLQVIGSGEQFF.

The V call is TRBV7-2, the J call TRBJ2-5; 9 nucleotides line up with TRBD1. The CDR3 covers 13 residues. The trim removed 6 bases at V and 4 bases at J, leaving 3 bases unmatched. Germline lookup yields CDR1 SGHTA and CDR2 FQGNSA. CDR3: CASRQGAAETQYF. The CDR3 coding sequence is TGTGCCAGCAGACAGGGGGCTGCAGAGACCCAGTACTTC. Based on the CDR3 plus reference TRBV7-2 and TRBJ2-5, the full variable domain is GAGVSQSPSNKVTEKGKDVELRCDPISGHTALYWYRQSLGQGLEFLIYFQGNSAPDKSGLPSDRFSAERTGGSVSTLTIQRTQQEDSAVYLCASRQGAAETQYFGPGTRLLVL.

The chain combines TRBV15 with TRBJ1-2; 8 nucleotides match TRBD1. V was pared by 1 base and J by 5 bases, with 9 bases of the junction left unmatched. CDR3 size: 16 residues. CDR1 is LNHNV, CDR2 YYDKDF, per germline (reference sequence). The CDR3, as DNA: TGTGCCACCAGCAGAGTGTTCGCAGGGGGCGCTTATGGCTACACCTTC. This sequence encodes CATSRVFAGGAYGYTF.